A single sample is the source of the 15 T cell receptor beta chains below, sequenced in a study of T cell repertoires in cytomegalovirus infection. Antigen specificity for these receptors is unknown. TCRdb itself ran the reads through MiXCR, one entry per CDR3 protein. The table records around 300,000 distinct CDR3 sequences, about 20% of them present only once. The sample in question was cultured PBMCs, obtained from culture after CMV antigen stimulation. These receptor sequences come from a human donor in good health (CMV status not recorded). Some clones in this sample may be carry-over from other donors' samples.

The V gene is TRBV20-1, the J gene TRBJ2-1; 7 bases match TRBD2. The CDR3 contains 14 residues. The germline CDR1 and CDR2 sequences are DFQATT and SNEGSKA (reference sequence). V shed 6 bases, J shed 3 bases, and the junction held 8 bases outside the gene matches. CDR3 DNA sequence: TGCAGTGCCACGTATCGGGGGGACTACAATGAGCAGTTCTTC. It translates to CSATYRGDYNEQFF.

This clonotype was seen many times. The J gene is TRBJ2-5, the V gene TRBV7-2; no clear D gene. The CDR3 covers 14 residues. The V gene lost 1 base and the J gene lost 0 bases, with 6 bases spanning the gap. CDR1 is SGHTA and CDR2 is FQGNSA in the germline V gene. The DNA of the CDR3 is TGTGCCAGCAGCTTAGAGGTGTACCAAGAGACCCAGTACTTC. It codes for CASSLEVYQETQYF. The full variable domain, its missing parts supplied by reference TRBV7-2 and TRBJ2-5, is GAGVSQSPSNKVTEKGKDVELRCDPISGHTALYWYRQSLGQGLEFLIYFQGNSAPDKSGLPSDRFSAERTGGSVSTLTIQRTQQEDSAVYLCASSLEVYQETQYFGPGTRLLVL.

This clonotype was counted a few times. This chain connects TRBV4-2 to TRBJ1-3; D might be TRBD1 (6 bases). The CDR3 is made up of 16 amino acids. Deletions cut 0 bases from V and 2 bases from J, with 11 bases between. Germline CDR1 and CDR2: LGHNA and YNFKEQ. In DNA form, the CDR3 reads TGTGCCAGCAGCCAAGATTCTTCAGGGGCTGGAAACACCATATATTTT. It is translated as CASSQDSSGAGNTIYF.

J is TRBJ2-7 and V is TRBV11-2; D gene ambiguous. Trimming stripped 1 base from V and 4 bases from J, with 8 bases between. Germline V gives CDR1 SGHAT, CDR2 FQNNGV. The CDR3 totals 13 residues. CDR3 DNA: TGTGCCAGCAGCTTAGGTTTGGGTTACGAGCAGTACGTC. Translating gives CASSLGLGYEQYV.

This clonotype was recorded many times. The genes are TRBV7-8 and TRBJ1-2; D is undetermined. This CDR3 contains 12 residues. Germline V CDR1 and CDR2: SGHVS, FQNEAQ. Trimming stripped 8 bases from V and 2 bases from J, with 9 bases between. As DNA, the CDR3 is TGTGCCAGCGGAGGCACCAACTATGGCTACACCTTC. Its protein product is CASGGTNYGYTF.

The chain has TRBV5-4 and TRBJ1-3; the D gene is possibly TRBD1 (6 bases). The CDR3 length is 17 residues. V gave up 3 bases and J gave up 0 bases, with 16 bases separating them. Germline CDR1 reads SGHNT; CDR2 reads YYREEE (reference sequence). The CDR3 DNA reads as TGTGCCAGCAGCTCAGGACAGTCGACCGCCTCTGGAAACACCATATATTTT. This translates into CASSSGQSTASGNTIYF.

Here the CDR3 reads CASRSGPEAFF. The CDR3 region has the DNA TGTGCCAGCAGATCGGGACCTGAAGCTTTCTTT. This chain joins TRBV7-2 and TRBJ1-1, with D tentatively TRBD1 (5 bases). Trimming took 6 bases from V and 6 from J, leaving 8 bases between them. Germline V lookup: CDR1 SGHTA, CDR2 FQGNSA. The CDR3 is made up of 11 amino acids.

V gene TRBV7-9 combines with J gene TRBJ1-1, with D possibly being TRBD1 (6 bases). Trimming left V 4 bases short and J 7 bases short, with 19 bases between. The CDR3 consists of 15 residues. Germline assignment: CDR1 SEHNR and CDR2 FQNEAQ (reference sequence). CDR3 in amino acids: CASSSFGGRTGEAFF. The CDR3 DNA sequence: TGTGCCAGCAGCTCCTTCGGGGGGCGCACTGGTGAAGCTTTCTTT.

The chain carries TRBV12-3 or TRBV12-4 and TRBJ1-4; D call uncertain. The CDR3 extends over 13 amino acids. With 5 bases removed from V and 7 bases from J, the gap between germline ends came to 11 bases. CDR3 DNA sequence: TGTGCCAGCAGTGCCTCGGGCGGTGAAAAACTGTTTTTT. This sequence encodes CASSASGGEKLFF.

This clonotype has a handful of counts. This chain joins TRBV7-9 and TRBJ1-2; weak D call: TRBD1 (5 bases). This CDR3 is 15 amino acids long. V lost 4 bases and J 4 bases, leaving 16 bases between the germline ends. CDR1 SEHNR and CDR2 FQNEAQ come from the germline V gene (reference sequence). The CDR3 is CASSSSGAGPYGYTF. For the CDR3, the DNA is TGTGCCAGCAGCTCCTCCGGGGCCGGGCCCTATGGCTACACCTTC.

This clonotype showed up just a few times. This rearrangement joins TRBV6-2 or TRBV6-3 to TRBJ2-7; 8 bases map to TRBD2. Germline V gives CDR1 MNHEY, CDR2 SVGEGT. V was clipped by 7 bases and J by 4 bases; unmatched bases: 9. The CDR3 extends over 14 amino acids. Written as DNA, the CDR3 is TGTGCCAGCACCAAGAGCGGGAGTGGTTACGAGCAGTACTTC. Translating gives CASTKSGSGYEQYF.

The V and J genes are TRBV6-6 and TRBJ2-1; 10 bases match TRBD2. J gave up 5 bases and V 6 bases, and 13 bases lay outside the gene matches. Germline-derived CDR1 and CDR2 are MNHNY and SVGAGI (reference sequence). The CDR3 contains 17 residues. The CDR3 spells CASSPPRAGGPHNEQFF. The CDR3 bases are TGTGCCAGCAGCCCCCCCAGAGCGGGAGGGCCCCACAATGAGCAGTTCTTC.

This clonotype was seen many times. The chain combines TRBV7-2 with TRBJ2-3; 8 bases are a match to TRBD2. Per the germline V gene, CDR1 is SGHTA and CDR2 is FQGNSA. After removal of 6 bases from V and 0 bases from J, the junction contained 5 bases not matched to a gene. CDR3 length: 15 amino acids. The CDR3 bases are TGTGCCAGCAGACCGGGGGGGGGTAGCACAGATACGCAGTATTTT. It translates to CASRPGGGSTDTQYF.

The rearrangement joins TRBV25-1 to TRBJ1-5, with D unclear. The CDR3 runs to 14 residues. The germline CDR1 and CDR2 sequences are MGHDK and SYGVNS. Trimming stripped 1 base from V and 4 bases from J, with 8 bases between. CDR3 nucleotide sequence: TGTGCCAGCAGTGAATCGGTGGGTAATCAGCCCCAGCATTTT. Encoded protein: CASSESVGNQPQHF.

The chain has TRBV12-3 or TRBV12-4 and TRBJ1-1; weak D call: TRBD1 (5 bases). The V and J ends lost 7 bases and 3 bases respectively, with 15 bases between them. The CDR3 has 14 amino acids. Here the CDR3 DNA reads TGTGCCAGCACGTCGGCAGGGCCCTACACTGAAGCTTTCTTT. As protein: CASTSAGPYTEAFF.